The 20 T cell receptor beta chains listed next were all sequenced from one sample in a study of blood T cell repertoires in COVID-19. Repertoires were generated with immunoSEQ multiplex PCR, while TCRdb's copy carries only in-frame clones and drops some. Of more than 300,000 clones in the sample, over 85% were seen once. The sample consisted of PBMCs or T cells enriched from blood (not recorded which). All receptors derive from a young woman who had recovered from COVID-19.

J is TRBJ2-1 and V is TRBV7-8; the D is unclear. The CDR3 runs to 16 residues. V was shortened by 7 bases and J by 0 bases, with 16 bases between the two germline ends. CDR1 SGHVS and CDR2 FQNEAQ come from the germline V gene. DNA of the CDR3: TGTGCCAGCACCGCCAGAGCGCCCAGCTCCTACAATGAGCAGTTCTTC. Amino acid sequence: CASTARAPSSYNEQFF.

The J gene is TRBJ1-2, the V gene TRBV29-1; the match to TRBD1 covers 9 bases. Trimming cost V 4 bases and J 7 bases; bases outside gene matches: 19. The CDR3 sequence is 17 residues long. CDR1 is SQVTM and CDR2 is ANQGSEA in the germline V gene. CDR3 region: CSVGMAAHQQGAIGYTF. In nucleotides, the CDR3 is TGCAGCGTTGGGATGGCGGCGCACCAACAGGGGGCAATTGGCTACACCTTC.

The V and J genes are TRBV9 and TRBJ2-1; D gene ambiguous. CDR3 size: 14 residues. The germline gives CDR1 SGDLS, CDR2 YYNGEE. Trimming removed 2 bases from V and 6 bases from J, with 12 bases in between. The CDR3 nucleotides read TGTGCCAGCAGCGTCAGCAATGGGCCCAATGAGCAGTTCTTC. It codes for CASSVSNGPNEQFF.

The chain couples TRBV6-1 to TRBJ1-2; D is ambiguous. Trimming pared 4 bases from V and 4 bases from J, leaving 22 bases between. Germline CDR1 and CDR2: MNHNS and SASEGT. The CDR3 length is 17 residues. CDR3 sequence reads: CASSGLAGGREGYGYTF. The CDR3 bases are TGTGCCAGCAGTGGACTAGCGGGAGGGAGGGAAGGCTATGGCTACACCTTC.

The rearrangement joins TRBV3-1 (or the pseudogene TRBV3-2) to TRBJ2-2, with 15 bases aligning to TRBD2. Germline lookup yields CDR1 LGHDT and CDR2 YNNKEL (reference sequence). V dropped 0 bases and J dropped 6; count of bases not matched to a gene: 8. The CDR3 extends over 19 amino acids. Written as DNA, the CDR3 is TGTGCCAGCAGCCAAGATGGTTGGACTAGCGGGAGGGCCTCCGGGGAGCTGTTTTTT. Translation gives CASSQDGWTSGRASGELFF.

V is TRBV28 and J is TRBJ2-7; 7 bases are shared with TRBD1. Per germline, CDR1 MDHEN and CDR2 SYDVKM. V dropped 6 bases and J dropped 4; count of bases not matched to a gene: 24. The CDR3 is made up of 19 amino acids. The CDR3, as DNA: TGTGCCAGCAGCCCCCTTCTGGTAATAGGCCCGGGACAGAAATACGAGCAGTACTTC. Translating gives CASSPLLVIGPGQKYEQYF.

Here the CDR3 DNA reads TGTGCCAGCTCACGGGGGCAGGGGATGAACACTGAAGCTTTCTTT. This sequence encodes CASSRGQGMNTEAFF. The rearrangement links TRBV18 to TRBJ1-1; maybe TRBD1 (6 bases). Looked up from germline, CDR1 is KGHSH and CDR2 is LQKENI. CDR3 length: 15 amino acids. With 4 bases removed from V and 0 bases from J, the gap between germline ends came to 12 bases.

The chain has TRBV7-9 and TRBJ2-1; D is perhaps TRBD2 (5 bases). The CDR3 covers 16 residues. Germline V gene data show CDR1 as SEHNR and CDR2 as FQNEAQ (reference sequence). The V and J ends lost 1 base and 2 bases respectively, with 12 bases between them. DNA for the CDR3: TGTGCCAGCAGCTTAGTAGCGCCGGCCCCCTACAATGAGCAGTTCTTC. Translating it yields CASSLVAPAPYNEQFF.

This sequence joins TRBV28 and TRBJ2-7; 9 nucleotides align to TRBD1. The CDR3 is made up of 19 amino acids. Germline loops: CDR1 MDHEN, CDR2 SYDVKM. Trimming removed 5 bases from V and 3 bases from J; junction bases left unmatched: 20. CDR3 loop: CASSHYGFIGTGYDYEQYF. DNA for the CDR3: TGTGCCAGCAGTCACTATGGATTTATAGGGACAGGGTATGACTACGAGCAGTACTTC.

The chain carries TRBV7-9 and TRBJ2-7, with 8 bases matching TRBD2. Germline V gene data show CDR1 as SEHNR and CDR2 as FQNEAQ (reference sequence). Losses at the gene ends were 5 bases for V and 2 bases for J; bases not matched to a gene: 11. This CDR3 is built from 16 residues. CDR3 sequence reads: CASSPPGGEKAYEQYF. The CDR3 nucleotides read TGTGCCAGCAGCCCACCCGGGGGGGAAAAAGCCTACGAGCAGTACTTC.

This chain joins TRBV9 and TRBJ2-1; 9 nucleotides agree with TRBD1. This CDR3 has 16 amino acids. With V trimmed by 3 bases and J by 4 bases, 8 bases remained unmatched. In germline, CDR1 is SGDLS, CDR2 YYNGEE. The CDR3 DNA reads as TGTGCCAGCAGCGCCCGGGGGGACAGGGTATACAATGAGCAGTTCTTC. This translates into CASSARGDRVYNEQFF.

CDR3 in DNA: TGCGCCAGTAGCGGGGGATCCTACGAGCAGTACTTC. This gives the protein CASSGGSYEQYF. The chain links TRBV10-1 to TRBJ2-7; TRBD2 aligns across 9 bases. The CDR3 has 12 amino acids. V lost 9 bases and J lost 1; bases outside the gene matches: 1. The germline V gene encodes CDR1 WNHNN and CDR2 SYGVQD (reference sequence).

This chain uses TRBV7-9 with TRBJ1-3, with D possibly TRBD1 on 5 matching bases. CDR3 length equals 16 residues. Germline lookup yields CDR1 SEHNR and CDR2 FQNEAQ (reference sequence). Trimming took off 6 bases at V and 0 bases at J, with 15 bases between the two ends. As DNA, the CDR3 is TGTGCCAGCAGAGAAATCACAGGAAGCTCTGGAAACACCATATATTTT. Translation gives CASREITGSSGNTIYF.

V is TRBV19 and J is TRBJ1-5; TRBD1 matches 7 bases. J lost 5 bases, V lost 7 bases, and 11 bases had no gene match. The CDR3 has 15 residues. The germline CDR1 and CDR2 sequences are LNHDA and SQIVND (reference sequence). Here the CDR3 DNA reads TGTGCCAGTACAAACAGGGGAGGTGAGGATCAGCCCCAGCATTTT. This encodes CASTNRGGEDQPQHF.

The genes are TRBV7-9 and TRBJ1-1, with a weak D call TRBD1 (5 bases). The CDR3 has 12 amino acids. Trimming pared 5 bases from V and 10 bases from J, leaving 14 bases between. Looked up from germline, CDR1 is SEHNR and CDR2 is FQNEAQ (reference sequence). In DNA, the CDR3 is TGTGCCAGCAGCCCTCCCGGGGGTCTAGCTTTCTTT. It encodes CASSPPGGLAFF.

The CDR3 sequence: CASSYEGIVANVLTF. Written as DNA, the CDR3 is TGTGCCAGCAGTTACGAGGGAATCGTGGCCAACGTCCTGACTTTC. V is TRBV6-5 and J is TRBJ2-6, with D possibly matching TRBD2 (5 bases). Trimming stripped 2 bases from V and 6 bases from J, with 11 bases between. CDR3 size: 15 residues. From germline, CDR1 is MNHEY and CDR2 SVGAGI.

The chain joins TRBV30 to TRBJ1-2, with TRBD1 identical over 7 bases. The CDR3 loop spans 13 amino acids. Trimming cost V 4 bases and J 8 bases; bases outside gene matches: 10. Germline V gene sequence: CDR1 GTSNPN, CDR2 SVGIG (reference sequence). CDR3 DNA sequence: TGTGCCTGGACCGGACAGGATCTGGGGGGCTACACCTTC. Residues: CAWTGQDLGGYTF.

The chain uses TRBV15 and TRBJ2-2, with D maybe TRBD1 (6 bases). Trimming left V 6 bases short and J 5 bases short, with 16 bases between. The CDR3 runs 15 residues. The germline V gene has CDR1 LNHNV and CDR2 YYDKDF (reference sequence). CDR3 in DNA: TGTGCCACCAGTCCTACCAGGACAGTAACCGGGGAGCTGTTTTTT. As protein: CATSPTRTVTGELFF.

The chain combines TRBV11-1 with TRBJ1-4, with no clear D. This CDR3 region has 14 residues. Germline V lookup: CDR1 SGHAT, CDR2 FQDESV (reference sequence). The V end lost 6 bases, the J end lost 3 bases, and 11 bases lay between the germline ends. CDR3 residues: CASSRHLANEKLFF. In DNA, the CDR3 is TGTGCCAGCAGTCGACATCTGGCTAATGAAAAACTGTTTTTT.

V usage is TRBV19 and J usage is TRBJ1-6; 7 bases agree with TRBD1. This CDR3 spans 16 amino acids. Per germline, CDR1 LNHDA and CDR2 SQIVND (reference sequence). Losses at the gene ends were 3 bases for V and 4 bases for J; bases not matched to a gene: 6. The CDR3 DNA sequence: TGTGCCAGTAGTATCAACCGGGACAGTTATAATTCACCCCTCCACTTT. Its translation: CASSINRDSYNSPLHF.